Following are 6 T cell receptor beta chains from one sample sequenced in a study of cytomegalovirus exposure and HLA in healthy donors. Primers for the PCR totalled 60 Vbeta and 13 Jbeta. Clones were sequenced by immunoSEQ multiplex PCR, and TCRdb holds only the in-frame ones, with some missing. Of 43,000 or so clones in the sample, around 77% were seen once. The sample was PBMCs. Every receptor here comes from a man aged 30-40 years in good health and CMV-seronegative.

A remark on this clone: Other DNA sequences in this sample translate to the same CDR3. This chain joins TRBV7-2 and TRBJ2-5; 9 nucleotides match TRBD2. Germline CDR1 and CDR2: SGHTA and FQGNSA. The CDR3 is 14 residues long. V dropped 3 bases and J dropped 3; count of bases not matched to a gene: 2. CDR3 in amino acids: CASSFQRGEETQYF. As DNA, the CDR3 is TGTGCCAGCAGCTTTCAGCGGGGGGAAGAGACCCAGTACTTC.

The table lists this clone with a few counts. The rearrangement links TRBV7-9 to TRBJ2-7; possibly TRBD1 for D (5 bases). Germline values: CDR1 SEHNR, CDR2 FQNEAQ (reference sequence). V lost 1 base and J 4 bases, leaving 11 bases between the germline ends. The CDR3 loop spans 14 amino acids. This chain's CDR3 is CASSLVPRVYEQYF. As DNA, the CDR3 is TGTGCCAGCAGCTTAGTTCCCAGGGTGTACGAGCAGTACTTC.

The chain carries TRBV5-1 and TRBJ2-5; D is perhaps TRBD1 (5 bases). Germline CDR1 is SGHRS and CDR2 is YFSETQ. V shed 4 bases and J shed 5 bases, with 18 bases lying between them. The CDR3 covers 15 residues. CDR3 DNA: TGCGCCAGCAGCGGGGCCTTCACATGGCGGGAGACCCAGTACTTC. Its translation is CASSGAFTWRETQYF.

V and J are TRBV6-5 and TRBJ1-2; a possible D gene is TRBD1 (5 bases). Germline-derived CDR1 and CDR2 are MNHEY and SVGAGI. V was shortened by 2 bases and J by 4 bases, with 11 bases between the two germline ends. The CDR3 has 14 amino acids. CDR3 sequence: CASSYGGGGYGYTF. The CDR3 DNA reads as TGTGCCAGCAGTTACGGCGGGGGAGGCTATGGCTACACCTTC.

This rearrangement joins TRBV29-1 to TRBJ2-5, with 8 bases lining up with TRBD2. The germline CDR1 and CDR2 sequences are SQVTM and ANQGSEA. Trimming at V came to 7 bases and at J to 11 bases, leaving 9 bases not matched to a gene. The length of the CDR3 is 11 residues. CDR3 nucleotide sequence: TGCAGCGCCGGAAGTAGCGGGAATCAGTACTTC. Translating it yields CSAGSSGNQYF.

This clone was found once. The J gene is TRBJ2-3, the V gene TRBV27; 7 bases are a match to TRBD2. V was clipped by 5 bases and J by 5 bases; unmatched bases: 19. The CDR3 loop spans 18 amino acids. Germline V gives CDR1 MNHEY, CDR2 SMNVEV (reference sequence). The CDR3 loop reads CASSPYSPRDYGRDTQYF. The CDR3 coding sequence is TGTGCCAGCAGTCCTTATTCCCCTCGGGACTATGGGAGAGATACGCAGTATTTT.